This T cell receptor (beta chain) was sequenced for a study of T cells expressing NK-cell markers. Whole-study context: The authors derived TCR beta repertoires from sorted CD3+CD56+NKG2C+, CD3+CD56+NKG2C- and CD3+CD56-NKG2C+ T cells. Eight donors were sequenced, of whom seven were HCMV-seropositive, while the remaining one was HCMV-seronegative.

UMI-tagged 5'RACE template switching yielded the TCR beta cDNA. TCRdb reprocessed the 5' RACE reads and stores each CDR3 protein as one record, lacking DNA. The sample spans 500,000 to 700,000 distinct CDR3 sequences; the ten largest clones claim approximately 4%. Material for sequencing was blood T cells: a sorted CD56 or NKG2C T cell subset, CD4+ or CD8+ T cells, or bulk PBMC T cells (not recorded which). This TCR came from a young man in good health.

The CDR3 is CASSELNGVRGTQYF. The chain carries TRBV25-1 and TRBJ2-5. CDR3 length: 15 amino acids. Germline V gene sequence: CDR1 MGHDK, CDR2 SYGVNS.